This T cell receptor beta chain was sequenced during a study of blood T cell repertoires in COVID-19. Overall study context: The United States, Italy and Spain were the sources of the acute and convalescent COVID-19 samples. Sources were T cells, B-cell-depleted T cells, or PBMCs; the material itself was cDNA or gDNA.

The Seattle patients, enrolled during active infection, were followed longitudinally. Per the germline V gene, CDR1 is KGHSH and CDR2 is LQKENI. The CDR3 extends over 15 amino acids. V lost 2 bases and J lost 4, with 11 bases in between. This clone was observed a handful of times. In the source study's methods: Reference gene primer amplification in the assay estimated nucleated cell counts. Repertoires were generated with immunoSEQ multiplex PCR, while TCRdb's copy carries only in-frame clones and drops some. The D gene and trimming were derived from the DNA, and the V and J assignments and clone size from that table. The sample carries 300,000 to 400,000 clones, approximately 89% recorded once.

The J gene is TRBJ2-2, the V gene TRBV18; TRBD2 is a possible D gene (6 bases). The receptor comes from a woman in her sixties or seventies with COVID-19, enrolled during active disease. Sequencing was performed on peripheral blood. CDR3 bases: TGTGCCAGCTCACCATGGAAGGGAGGCACCGGGGAGCTGTTTTTT. Its protein product is CASSPWKGGTGELFF.